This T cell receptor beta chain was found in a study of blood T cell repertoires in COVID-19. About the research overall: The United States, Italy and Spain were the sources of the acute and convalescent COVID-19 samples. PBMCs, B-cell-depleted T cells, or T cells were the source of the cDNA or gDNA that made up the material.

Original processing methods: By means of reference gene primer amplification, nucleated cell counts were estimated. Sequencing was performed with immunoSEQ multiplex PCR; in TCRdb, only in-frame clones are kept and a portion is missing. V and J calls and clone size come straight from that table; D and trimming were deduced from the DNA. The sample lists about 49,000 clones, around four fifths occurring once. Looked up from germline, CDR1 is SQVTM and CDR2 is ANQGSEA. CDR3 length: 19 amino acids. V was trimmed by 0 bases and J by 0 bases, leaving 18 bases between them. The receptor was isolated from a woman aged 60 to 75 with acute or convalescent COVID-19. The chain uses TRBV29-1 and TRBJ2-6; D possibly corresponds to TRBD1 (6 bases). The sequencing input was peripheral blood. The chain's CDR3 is CSVEDIQGRRLSGANVLTF. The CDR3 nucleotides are TGCAGCGTTGAAGATATACAGGGCCGCAGACTCTCTGGGGCCAACGTCCTGACTTTC.